One sample yielded the 32 T cell receptor beta chains listed below, sequenced in a study of control samples from healthy donors and cancer patients. The repertoire was sequenced with immunoSEQ multiplex PCR; TCRdb's copy has only in-frame clones and lacks some. The sample carries 390,000 or so clones, 90% recorded once. The sample taken for sequencing was PBMCs. These receptors were obtained from a man aged 40-55 years with head and neck cancer.

V gene TRBV5-1 combines with J gene TRBJ2-1, with D maybe TRBD2 (5 bases). V was pared by 2 bases and J by 5 bases, with 8 bases between. The CDR3 has 13 residues. CDR1 and CDR2 (germline): SGHRS, YFSETQ. The CDR3 bases are TGCGCCAGCAGCTTCAGCGGAGACAATGAGCAGTTCTTC. It encodes CASSFSGDNEQFF.

The V call is TRBV24-1, the J call TRBJ2-5, with D unresolved. Germline CDR1 is KGHDR and CDR2 is SFDVKD. Trimming removed 5 bases at V and 4 bases at J, with 13 bases between. The CDR3 has 14 residues. The CDR3 reads CATSAPGHGETQYF. CDR3 DNA sequence: TGTGCCACCAGTGCTCCTGGGCATGGAGAGACCCAGTACTTC.

The J gene is TRBJ2-1, the V gene TRBV19, with 7 positions matching TRBD2. V gave up 6 bases and J gave up 7 bases; unmatched junction bases: 6. Germline values: CDR1 LNHDA, CDR2 SQIVND (reference sequence). This CDR3 has 13 amino acids. The CDR3 spells CASRVTSINEQFF. CDR3 in DNA: TGTGCCAGTAGAGTGACTAGCATAAATGAGCAGTTCTTC.

The chain recombines TRBV27 with TRBJ2-3, with D possibly TRBD1 on 6 matching bases. The V gene lost 6 bases and the J gene lost 2 bases, with 15 bases spanning the gap. Per germline, CDR1 MNHEY and CDR2 SMNVEV (reference sequence). The length of the CDR3 is 15 residues. The CDR3 bases are TGTGCCAGCAGGGCACCGGGACACCCCACAGATACGCAGTATTTT. Translation gives CASRAPGHPTDTQYF.

The CDR3, as DNA: TGTGCCTGGAAGAGACAGGGGGCGAGAACTGAAGCTTTCTTT. Protein product: CAWKRQGARTEAFF. This chain joins TRBV30 and TRBJ1-1; 10 bases map to TRBD1. Trimming cost V 4 bases and J 5 bases; bases outside gene matches: 7. CDR1 and CDR2 (germline): GTSNPN, SVGIG (reference sequence). The CDR3 sequence is 14 residues long.

CDR3 DNA: TGTGCCAGCAGGGACAGGGTCGTTAACACTGAAGCTTTCTTT. As protein: CASRDRVVNTEAFF. The chain links TRBV28 to TRBJ1-1; 8 positions agree with TRBD1. Germline values: CDR1 MDHEN, CDR2 SYDVKM. The trim removed 6 bases at V and 2 bases at J, leaving 5 bases unmatched. The CDR3 sequence is 14 residues long.

The chain is built from TRBV2 and TRBJ2-7, with D perhaps TRBD1 (6 bases). Trimming left V 6 bases short and J 2 bases short, with 20 bases between. The length of the CDR3 is 16 residues. The V gene's germline CDR1 is SNHLY and CDR2 FYNNEI. CDR3 in amino acids: CASSLPLGTLTYEQYF. DNA of the CDR3: TGTGCCAGCAGCCTCCCCCTCGGGACACTTACCTACGAGCAGTACTTC.

This chain uses TRBV6-5 with TRBJ2-7; 10 bases agree with TRBD1. Trimming at V came to 2 bases and at J to 7 bases, leaving 11 bases not matched to a gene. There are 16 residues in the CDR3. In germline, CDR1 is MNHEY, CDR2 SVGAGI. CDR3 residues: CASSYEGTGVLREQYF. DNA for the CDR3: TGTGCCAGCAGTTACGAGGGGACAGGGGTTTTGAGGGAGCAGTACTTC.

This clone was seen only once. V and J are TRBV27 and TRBJ2-7; 9 nucleotides match TRBD2. The germline CDR1 and CDR2 sequences are MNHEY and SMNVEV (reference sequence). This CDR3 has 14 residues. V lost 8 bases, J lost 2 bases, and 7 bases stayed unmatched. The CDR3 is CASGSGGSAYEQYF. The DNA of the CDR3 is TGTGCCAGCGGAAGCGGGGGGAGTGCCTACGAGCAGTACTTC.

V and J are TRBV28 and TRBJ1-1, with D maybe TRBD1 (5 bases). The CDR3 has 13 amino acids. V lost 4 bases to trimming and J lost 1 base, with 7 bases between them. Germline assignment: CDR1 MDHEN and CDR2 SYDVKM. The CDR3 nucleotides read TGTGCCAGCAGTTGGGGCACGAACACTGAAGCTTTCTTT. This encodes CASSWGTNTEAFF.

The chain employs TRBV28 and TRBJ1-2, with 7 bases matching TRBD1. V was pared by 3 bases and J by 10 bases, with 14 bases of the junction left unmatched. The CDR3 runs to 15 residues. Germline V CDR1 and CDR2: MDHEN, SYDVKM. The CDR3 here is CASSLSDRAFWDYTF. The CDR3 DNA sequence: TGTGCCAGCAGTTTGTCCGACAGGGCGTTTTGGGACTACACCTTC.

V is TRBV27 and J is TRBJ2-1, with 8 positions matching TRBD2. Germline loops: CDR1 MNHEY, CDR2 SMNVEV (reference sequence). The CDR3 consists of 15 residues. V dropped 4 bases and J dropped 5; count of bases not matched to a gene: 7. CDR3 in amino acids: CASSSGTRNNNEQFF. The CDR3 DNA reads as TGTGCCAGCAGTTCCGGGACTAGGAACAACAATGAGCAGTTCTTC.

The rearrangement uses TRBV28 and TRBJ1-1; D is ambiguous. Trimming took off 1 base at V and 1 base at J, with 16 bases between the two ends. CDR1 is MDHEN and CDR2 is SYDVKM in the germline V gene. The CDR3 loop spans 17 amino acids. CDR3 bases: TGTGCCAGCAGTTTATCCCCAGAGGGCGCAGCGAACACTGAAGCTTTCTTT. Residues: CASSLSPEGAANTEAFF.

The chain uses TRBV3-1 (or the pseudogene TRBV3-2) and TRBJ1-2, with 12 bases that match TRBD1. The germline V gene has CDR1 LGHDT and CDR2 YNNKEL (reference sequence). V shed 0 bases, J shed 3 bases, and the junction held 8 bases outside the gene matches. This CDR3 spans 18 amino acids. The CDR3 protein is CASSQDPGQGAFYYGYTF. In nucleotides, the CDR3 is TGTGCCAGCAGCCAAGATCCGGGACAGGGGGCTTTTTACTATGGCTACACCTTC.

The chain recombines TRBV5-5 with TRBJ2-5; 7 nucleotides agree with TRBD2. The germline V gene encodes CDR1 SGHKS and CDR2 YYEKEE (reference sequence). The V and J ends lost 4 bases and 3 bases, in that order; junction bases with no gene match: 12. The CDR3 has 16 amino acids. The CDR3 protein is CASSTLPTGGKETQYF. CDR3 DNA sequence: TGTGCCAGCAGCACCTTACCTACGGGGGGAAAAGAGACCCAGTACTTC. Drawing the rest from reference TRBV5-5 and TRBJ2-5, the complete variable domain is DAGVTQSPTHLIKTRGQQVTLRCSPISGHKSVSWYQQVLGQGPQFIFQYYEKEERGRGNFPDRFSARQFPNYSSELNVNALLLGDSALYLCASSTLPTGGKETQYFGPGTRLLVL.

The chain links TRBV29-1 to TRBJ2-7; D unresolved. CDR3 length: 14 residues. Germline CDR1 is SQVTM and CDR2 is ANQGSEA. V lost 1 base, J lost 0 bases, and 10 bases lay in between. The CDR3 sequence: CSVEARETSYEQYF. The CDR3, as DNA: TGCAGCGTTGAAGCTCGAGAAACCTCCTACGAGCAGTACTTC.

The chain uses TRBV7-3 and TRBJ2-2; no definite D call. CDR1 is SGHTA, CDR2 FQGTGA, per germline. This CDR3 region has 14 residues. With 5 bases removed from V and 0 bases from J, the gap between germline ends came to 7 bases. CDR3 loop: CASSLLPNTGELFF. In DNA form, the CDR3 reads TGTGCCAGCAGCCTCCTCCCGAACACCGGGGAGCTGTTTTTT.

This chain uses TRBV29-1 with TRBJ2-3, with D possibly being TRBD2 (5 bases). Germline CDR1 reads SQVTM; CDR2 reads ANQGSEA. The ends were cut back, 7 bases at V and 0 bases at J, with 14 bases in the middle. CDR3 length: 14 amino acids. CDR3 sequence (DNA): TGCAGCGCCGCGAGGGTTTCTAGCACAGATACGCAGTATTTT. Translating gives CSAARVSSTDTQYF.

The chain links TRBV27 to TRBJ2-2, with D possibly matching TRBD1 (6 bases). This CDR3 is built from 14 residues. Trimming removed 9 bases at V and 0 bases at J, with 11 bases between. The germline V gene encodes CDR1 MNHEY and CDR2 SMNVEV (reference sequence). The CDR3 coding sequence is TGTGCCAGTCTAAGGACAGCGAACACCGGGGAGCTGTTTTTT. It codes for CASLRTANTGELFF.

Comments on this clone: Additional DNA sequences in this sample encode the identical CDR3. The chain employs TRBV7-2 and TRBJ1-3; D uncertain. Germline CDR1 SGHTA, CDR2 FQGNSA. The V end lost 5 bases, the J end lost 0 bases, and 8 bases lay between the germline ends. The CDR3 sequence is 14 residues long. Here the CDR3 DNA reads TGTGCCAGCAGCCCCGGTTTCTCTGGAAACACCATATATTTT. Protein product: CASSPGFSGNTIYF. Full variable domain (outside the CDR3, taken from reference TRBV7-2 and TRBJ1-3): GAGVSQSPSNKVTEKGKDVELRCDPISGHTALYWYRQSLGQGLEFLIYFQGNSAPDKSGLPSDRFSAERTGGSVSTLTIQRTQQEDSAVYLCASSPGFSGNTIYFGEGSWLTVV.

This clone has a single count. The V and J genes are TRBV4-3 and TRBJ2-1; TRBD2 agrees at 7 bases. This CDR3 has 18 amino acids. The germline gives CDR1 LGHNA, CDR2 YSLEER. J gave up 2 bases and V 0 bases, and 10 bases lay outside the gene matches. As DNA, the CDR3 is TGCGCCAGCAGCCAAGAGGGGAGTGTGGGGGGGACCTACAATGAGCAGTTCTTC. Protein product: CASSQEGSVGGTYNEQFF.

V is TRBV28 and J is TRBJ1-1; the match to TRBD1 covers 9 bases. V lost 5 bases to trimming and J lost 1 base; unmatched junction nucleotides: 5. CDR1 is MDHEN and CDR2 is SYDVKM in the germline V gene. The CDR3 has 15 amino acids. CDR3 loop: CASSGPQGANTEAFF. The CDR3 nucleotides read TGTGCCAGCAGTGGGCCACAGGGGGCGAACACTGAAGCTTTCTTT.

V is TRBV7-9 and J is TRBJ2-7; D ambiguous. Germline loops: CDR1 SEHNR, CDR2 FQNEAQ (reference sequence). The germline V and J ends were trimmed by 3 bases and 0 bases, with 9 bases remaining between them. There are 14 residues in the CDR3. The CDR3 DNA reads TGTGCCAGCAGCTTCGTGGACCCCTCCTACGAGCAGTACTTC. This translates into CASSFVDPSYEQYF.

The chain recombines TRBV3-1 (or the pseudogene TRBV3-2) with TRBJ2-2; D is uncertain. V was clipped by 0 bases and J by 7 bases, with 15 bases between them. The CDR3 spans 16 residues. Germline CDR1 and CDR2: LGHDT and YNNKEL (reference sequence). CDR3 in DNA: TGTGCCAGCAGCCAAGATCGGCAGCCCCTGGGCGGGGAGCTGTTTTTT. Translated, it gives CASSQDRQPLGGELFF.

The chain couples TRBV5-6 to TRBJ1-2; D might be TRBD1 (6 bases). With 4 bases removed from V and 13 bases from J, the gap between germline ends came to 14 bases. This CDR3 spans 11 amino acids. Germline CDR1 SGHDT, CDR2 YYEEEE. CDR3 DNA: TGTGCCAGCAGCCTGGGACAAGAAGGCACCTTC. It encodes CASSLGQEGTF.

The chain carries TRBV2 and TRBJ2-6; weak D call: TRBD1 (6 bases). CDR3 size: 14 residues. V was clipped by 6 bases and J by 2 bases, with 8 bases between them. CDR1 is SNHLY and CDR2 is FYNNEI in the germline V gene. CDR3 region: CASSWGPGANVLTF. In nucleotides, the CDR3 is TGTGCCAGCAGCTGGGGGCCTGGGGCCAACGTCCTGACTTTC.

This clone came up a few times. The chain uses TRBV14 and TRBJ1-1, with D maybe TRBD1 (6 bases). Germline assignment: CDR1 SGHDN and CDR2 FVKESK. The CDR3 is 13 residues long. Trimming stripped 4 bases from V and 6 bases from J, with 12 bases between. In nucleotides, the CDR3 is TGTGCCAGCAGCCCCACAGGGTCCGCTGAAGCTTTCTTT. Its protein product is CASSPTGSAEAFF. The full variable domain, completed using reference TRBV14 and TRBJ1-1, is EAGVTQFPSHSVIEKGQTVTLRCDPISGHDNLYWYRRVMGKEIKFLLHFVKESKQDESGMPNNRFLAERTGGTYSTLKVQPAELEDSGVYFCASSPTGSAEAFFGQGTRLTVV.

V and J are TRBV29-1 and TRBJ1-2, with D hard to call. Germline-derived CDR1 and CDR2 are SQVTM and ANQGSEA. The CDR3 runs 14 residues. V was clipped by 3 bases and J by 3 bases, with 14 bases between them. The CDR3 region is CSVETDDLYYGYTF. The CDR3 coding sequence is TGCAGCGTTGAGACCGACGACCTCTACTATGGCTACACCTTC. Based on the CDR3 plus reference TRBV29-1 and TRBJ1-2, the full variable domain is SAVISQKPSRDICQRGTSLTIQCQVDSQVTMMFWYRQQPGQSLTLIATANQGSEATYESGFVIDKFPISRPNLTFSTLTVSNMSPEDSSIYLCSVETDDLYYGYTFGSGTRLTVV.

This clone was seen only a few times. This chain connects TRBV28 to TRBJ1-2, with D tentatively TRBD1 (6 bases). The germline V gene has CDR1 MDHEN and CDR2 SYDVKM. The CDR3 loop spans 15 amino acids. Deletions cut 6 bases from V and 3 bases from J, with 17 bases between. The CDR3 nucleotides are TGTGCCAGCAGCCAGGCAGGGGCCGGGGACTATGGCTACACCTTC. Translation gives CASSQAGAGDYGYTF.

The rearrangement joins TRBV6-6 to TRBJ1-1; 7 bases match TRBD1. V lost 4 bases to trimming and J lost 5 bases; unmatched junction nucleotides: 7. Germline CDR1 MNHNY, CDR2 SVGAGI (reference sequence). The CDR3 has 14 amino acids. CDR3 in DNA: TGTGCCAGCAGTTTCGGGTCAGGGGGGACTGAAGCTTTCTTT. Amino acid sequence: CASSFGSGGTEAFF.

This chain connects TRBV28 to TRBJ1-2; D perhaps matches TRBD1 (6 bases). Germline V CDR1 and CDR2: MDHEN, SYDVKM. Trimming left V 7 bases short and J 5 bases short, with 20 bases between. There are 15 residues in the CDR3. CDR3 in amino acids: CASIPSLGQGYGYTF. CDR3 in DNA: TGTGCCAGCATCCCTTCCCTGGGGCAGGGGTATGGCTACACCTTC.

The J gene is TRBJ1-5, the V gene TRBV12-5; D is possibly TRBD1 (5 bases). The length of the CDR3 is 18 residues. V was pared by 3 bases and J by 4 bases, with 22 bases between. Germline V gene lookup returns CDR1 LGHNT and CDR2 FRNRAP. The CDR3 reads CASGFLREGKGLNQPQHF. CDR3 DNA: TGTGCTAGTGGTTTCCTTAGGGAGGGGAAGGGCCTTAATCAGCCCCAGCATTTT.